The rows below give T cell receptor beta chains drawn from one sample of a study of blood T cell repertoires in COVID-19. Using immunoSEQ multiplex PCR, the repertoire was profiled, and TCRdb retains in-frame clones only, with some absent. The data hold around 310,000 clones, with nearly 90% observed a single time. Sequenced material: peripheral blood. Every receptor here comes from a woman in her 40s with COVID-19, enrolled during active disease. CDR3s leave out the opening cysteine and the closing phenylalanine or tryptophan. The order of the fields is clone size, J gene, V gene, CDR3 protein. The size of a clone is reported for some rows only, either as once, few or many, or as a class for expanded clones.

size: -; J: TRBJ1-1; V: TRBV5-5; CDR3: ASSLQGAGEAF
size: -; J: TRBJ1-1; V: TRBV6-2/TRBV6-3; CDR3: ASSYSRNTEAF
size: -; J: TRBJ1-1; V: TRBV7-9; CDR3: ASSRGQGPPTEAF
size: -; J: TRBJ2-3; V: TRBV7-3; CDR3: ASSSTGGATDTQY
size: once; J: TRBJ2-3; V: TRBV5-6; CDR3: ASSSGTADTQY
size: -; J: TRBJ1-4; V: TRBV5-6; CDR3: ASSSKGDEKLF
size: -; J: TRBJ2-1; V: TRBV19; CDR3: ASSPNRVSSYNEQF
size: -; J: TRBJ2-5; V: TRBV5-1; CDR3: ASSLGLRGFQETQY
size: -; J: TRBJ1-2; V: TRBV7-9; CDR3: ASSFRDRGVEGYT
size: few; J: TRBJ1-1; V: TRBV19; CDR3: ASSIGQGYTEAF
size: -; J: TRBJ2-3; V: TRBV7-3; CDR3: ASSMGLGSVDTQY
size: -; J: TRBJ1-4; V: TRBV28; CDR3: ASSLVGGSEKLF
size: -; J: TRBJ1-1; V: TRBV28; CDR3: ASRSTGLDTEAF
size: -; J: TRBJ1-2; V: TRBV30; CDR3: AWSVRAGGIYGYT
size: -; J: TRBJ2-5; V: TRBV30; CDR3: AWSVHLRVEETQY
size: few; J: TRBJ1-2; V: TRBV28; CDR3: ASSIWAGGNGYT
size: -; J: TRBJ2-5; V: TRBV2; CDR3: ASCPRPTAEVQY
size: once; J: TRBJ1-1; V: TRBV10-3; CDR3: AISEFGTGNTEAF
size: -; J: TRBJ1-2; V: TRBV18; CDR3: ASSPAGDYGYT
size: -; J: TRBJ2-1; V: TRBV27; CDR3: ASTSGTSGFRNEQF
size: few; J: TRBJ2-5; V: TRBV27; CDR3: ASSLSPPLAGDLQETQY
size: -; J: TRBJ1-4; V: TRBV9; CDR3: ASSVAGGTGEKLF
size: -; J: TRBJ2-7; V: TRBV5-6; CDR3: ASSQGDEQY
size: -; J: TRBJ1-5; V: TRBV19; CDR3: ASSAGGAAGSNQPQH
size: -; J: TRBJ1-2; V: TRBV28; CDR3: ASSRYTGGSGYT
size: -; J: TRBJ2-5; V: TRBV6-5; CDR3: ASSYSYSSAETQY
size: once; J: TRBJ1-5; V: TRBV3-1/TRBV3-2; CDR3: ASSQAGGPSNQPQH
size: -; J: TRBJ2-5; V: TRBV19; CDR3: ASSIRAGGLQETQY
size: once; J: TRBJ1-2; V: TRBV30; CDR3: AWDLSGYGYT
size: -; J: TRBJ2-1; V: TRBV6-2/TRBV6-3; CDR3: ASSYPLAGRHNEQF
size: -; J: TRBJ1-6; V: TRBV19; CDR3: ASSSLQVLNNSPLH
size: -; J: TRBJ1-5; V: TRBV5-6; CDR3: ASSLDPDQPQH
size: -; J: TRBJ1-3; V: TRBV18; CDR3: ASSLDRGTGNTIY
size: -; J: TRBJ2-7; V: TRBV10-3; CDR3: ATRPDQDRINSYEQY
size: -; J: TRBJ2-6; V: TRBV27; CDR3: ASSAGQFSGANVLT
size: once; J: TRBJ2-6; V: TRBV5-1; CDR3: ASSPGGAGANVLT
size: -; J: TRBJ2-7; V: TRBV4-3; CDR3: ASSQELAGGYEQY
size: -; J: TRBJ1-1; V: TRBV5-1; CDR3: ASSLVVGALIGEAF
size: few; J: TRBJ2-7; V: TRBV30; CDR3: AWSVLNEQY
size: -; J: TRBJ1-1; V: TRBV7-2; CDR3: ASSPFWSGDGRAF
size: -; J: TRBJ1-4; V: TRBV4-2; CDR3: ASSSTVDSRFNEKLF
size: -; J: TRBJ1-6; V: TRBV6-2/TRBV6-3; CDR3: ASSERQGKAQTYNSPLH
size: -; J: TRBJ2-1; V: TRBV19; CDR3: ASKWASDEQF
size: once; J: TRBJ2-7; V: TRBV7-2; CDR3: ASSPHRGLLPTSSYEQY
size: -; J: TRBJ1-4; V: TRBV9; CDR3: ASSRGGTGPANEKLF
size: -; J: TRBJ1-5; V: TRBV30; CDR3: AWSVSGRRNQPQH
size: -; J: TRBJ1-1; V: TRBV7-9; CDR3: ASSLAGGDEAF
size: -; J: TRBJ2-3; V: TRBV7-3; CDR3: ASSQSSLGGTQY
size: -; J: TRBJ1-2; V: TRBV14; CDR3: ASSQDWATAGDGYT
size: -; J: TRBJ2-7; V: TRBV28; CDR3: ASSWTSGYYEQY
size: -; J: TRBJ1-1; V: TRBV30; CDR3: AWSGTRGKGSEAF
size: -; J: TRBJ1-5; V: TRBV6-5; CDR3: ASSRTGLNYQPQH